This T cell receptor (beta chain) was captured by sequencing in a study of blood T cell repertoires in COVID-19. Profiled with immunoSEQ multiplex PCR; TCRdb holds only in-frame clones, not every one. The table lists 320,000 or so clones, approximately 89% of them singletons. For recovered donors of Cohort 3, there were two negative PCRs, clearance, or symptom resolution. The V segment lost 3 bases and the J segment 5 bases; nucleotides outside the gene matches: 9. Germline lookup yields CDR1 SGDLS and CDR2 YYNGEE. This CDR3 contains 15 residues. This chain connects TRBV9 to TRBJ2-3; TRBD1 aligns across 7 bases. This sequence originates from a man aged 30-40 years who had recovered from COVID-19. The sequencing input was PBMCs or T cells enriched from blood (not recorded which). CDR3 region: CASSGSGTVLDTQYF. The CDR3 DNA follows: TGTGCCAGCAGCGGATCCGGGACAGTTCTAGATACGCAGTATTTT.